The rows below give T cell receptor beta chains drawn from one sample of a study of T-cell memory formation after mild COVID-19. One entry per CDR3 protein, called by TCRdb with MiXCR from the 5' RACE reads. The table lists about 430,000 distinct CDR3 sequences, 20% to 30% of them singletons, with 8.5% to 9% in the top ten. The sequencing input was PBMCs or a T cell subset sorted from them (not recorded which). These receptors were obtained from an adult woman who had mild COVID-19 (a few samples of this study predate the infection). Cell type and time point are not known. The CDR3 runs from the conserved cysteine through the conserved F or W. A D gene is named only where the DNA matches it firmly. Part of the rows lack a size; the others show once, few, many or a class for expanded clones.

v_call,clone_size,j_call,d_call,cdr3_nt,cdr3_aa
TRBV4-1,few,TRBJ2-7,.,TGCGCCAGCAGCCAAGTCAATACCGCGGCCGAGCAGTACTTC,CASSQVNTAAEQYF
TRBV7-3,.,TRBJ1-1,.,TGTGCCAGCAGCCCCTCGGGTAGGGGCACTGAAGCTTTCTTT,CASSPSGRGTEAFF
TRBV20-1,few,TRBJ1-5,TRBD1,TGCAGTGCTACGGACCGTGGACAGGGGGCGTATAGCAATCAGCCCCAGCATTTT,CSATDRGQGAYSNQPQHF
TRBV7-9,.,TRBJ2-6,.,TGTGCCAGCGGCCGAGTTGAGTCTGGGGCCAACGTCCTGACTTTC,CASGRVESGANVLTF
TRBV24-1,.,TRBJ1-6,.,TGTGCCGCCTCTGACAGAAATAATTCACCCCTCCACTTT,CAASDRNNSPLHF
TRBV24-1,few,TRBJ1-5,TRBD1,TGTGCCACCAGTGATTCATCCGGGATCAGGGGGCAGCCCCAGCATTTT,CATSDSSGIRGQPQHF
TRBV6-5,.,TRBJ1-1,.,TGTGCCAGCAGTTACTCGGGCATAGATTGGGGGCCTTTAGTTGGGACTGAAGCTTTCTTT,CASSYSGIDWGPLVGTEAFF
TRBV18,few,TRBJ2-1,TRBD2,TGTGCCAGCTCACTCATAGCGGGAGGCCCAGGTAATGAGCAGTTCTTC,CASSLIAGGPGNEQFF
TRBV7-9,.,TRBJ2-7,TRBD2,TGTGCCAGCAGCTTAGGCTCGATGGGAGGGAGCGAGCAGTACTTC,CASSLGSMGGSEQYF
TRBV11-2,.,TRBJ2-1,TRBD2,TGTGCCAGCAGCTCTCTCCGCGCGGGAGGATACAATGAGCAGTTCTTC,CASSSLRAGGYNEQFF
TRBV20-1,few,TRBJ2-1,TRBD2,TGCAGTGCTAGGGAGAGCGGGAGATACAATGAGCAGTTCTTC,CSARESGRYNEQFF
TRBV20-1,few,TRBJ1-4,.,TGCAGTGCCCATCCTCAGTTGAGGGCAGGAGAAAAACTGTTTTTT,CSAHPQLRAGEKLFF
TRBV7-3,.,TRBJ2-5,.,TGTGCCAGCAGCTTCTCGGGACCCGAGACCCAGTACTTC,CASSFSGPETQYF
TRBV7-9,.,TRBJ1-2,TRBD1,TGTGCCAGCAGAACAGGGGATGACTATGGCTACACCTTC,CASRTGDDYGYTF
TRBV5-1,few,TRBJ1-5,.,TGCGCCAGCAGCTTGACGGTCGATCAGCCCCAGCATTTT,CASSLTVDQPQHF
TRBV15,few,TRBJ2-3,.,TGTGCCACCAGCAGAGATCGAGGCAGCCAGTACACAGATACGCAGTATTTT,CATSRDRGSQYTDTQYF
TRBV5-1,few,TRBJ1-1,.,TGCGCCAGCAGATCGCGGGCGGGCGAAGCTTTCTTT,CASRSRAGEAFF
TRBV24-1,.,TRBJ2-3,.,TGTGCCACCAGTGCACCCAGAAAAGAAAGCACAGATACGCAGTATTTT,CATSAPRKESTDTQYF
TRBV21-1,.,TRBJ2-3,.,TGTGCCAGCAGCAAACCCCGACAGGGGTCTAGCGGGGATAGCACAGATACGCAGTATTTT,CASSKPRQGSSGDSTDTQYF
TRBV20-1,few,TRBJ2-2,TRBD2,TGCAGTGCCAGCTTAGCGGGGACGAACACCGGGGAGCTGTTTTTT,CSASLAGTNTGELFF
TRBV2,few,TRBJ2-7,.,TGTGCCAGCCGGGCCGCGGCGCCGGCAAACTACGAGCAGTACTTC,CASRAAAPANYEQYF
TRBV20-1,.,TRBJ2-2,TRBD2,TGCAGTGCGGAGGCCCGGGCACTAGCGGGAGTAGCCGGGGAGCTGTTTTTT,CSAEARALAGVAGELFF
TRBV11-2,.,TRBJ2-3,.,TGTGCCAGCAGCCGACAGACGGGAAACTCCCTTCAAGATACGCAGTATTTT,CASSRQTGNSLQDTQYF
TRBV10-3,.,TRBJ2-3,TRBD2,TGTGCCATCAGTGGGCTAACGGGAGGCGCCATCCCTAGCACAGATACGCAGTATTTT,CAISGLTGGAIPSTDTQYF
TRBV4-1,few,TRBJ1-5,TRBD1,TGCGCCAGCAGCCGACAGGGGGCAAATCAGCCCCAGCATTTT,CASSRQGANQPQHF
TRBV6-6,.,TRBJ1-5,.,TGTGCCAGCAGTACCGTGGGTAGCAATCAGCCCCAGCATTTT,CASSTVGSNQPQHF
TRBV20-1,few,TRBJ2-3,TRBD2,TGCAGTGCTAGAGAGGGACTAGCGGGGACCCTACGATACACAGATACGCAGTATTTT,CSAREGLAGTLRYTDTQYF
TRBV7-9,many,TRBJ1-1,.,TGTGCCAGCAGGTACCCAGGGTCGCAGAACACTGAAGCTTTCTTT,CASRYPGSQNTEAFF
TRBV24-1,few,TRBJ2-1,.,TGTGCCACCTCCGATTATAATCGGATTAATGAGCAGTTCTTC,CATSDYNRINEQFF
TRBV4-3,many,TRBJ1-1,.,TGCGCCAGCAGCCCCGGCGGGGCGAACACTGAAGCTTTCTTT,CASSPGGANTEAFF
TRBV4-1,.,TRBJ1-4,.,TGCGCCAGCAGCCAAGATATTGTAGGGGATACGCAAGAAAAACTGTTTTTT,CASSQDIVGDTQEKLFF
TRBV5-1,.,TRBJ2-3,.,TGCGCCAGCAGCTCGGGAGTGGCTAGCTGGACTGGCACAGATACGCAGTATTTT,CASSSGVASWTGTDTQYF
TRBV24-1,.,TRBJ2-7,TRBD2,TGTGCCACCAGCGACCAACCGGGGGGAGACCTAGGGGAAGAGCAGTACTTC,CATSDQPGGDLGEEQYF
TRBV2,few,TRBJ1-6,.,TGTGCCAGCAGTAAGGACAGTAGTCGTAATTCACCCCTCCACTTT,CASSKDSSRNSPLHF
TRBV18,few,TRBJ1-1,.,TGTGCCAGCTCACCACCGGGCAGGGGAACTGAAGCTTTCTTT,CASSPPGRGTEAFF
TRBV6-5,.,TRBJ1-1,.,TGTGCCAGCAGTAACAGGGTTGGTGGCACTGAAGCTTTCTTT,CASSNRVGGTEAFF
TRBV2,.,TRBJ2-1,TRBD2,TGTGCCAGCAGTGAGGGACTAGCGGGAGAGAATAATGAGCAGTTCTTC,CASSEGLAGENNEQFF
TRBV6-5,few,TRBJ1-2,TRBD1,TGTGCCAGCAGTTATGAGGGACAGCCAAGATATGGCTACACCTTC,CASSYEGQPRYGYTF
TRBV27,few,TRBJ2-7,TRBD2,TGTGCCAGCAGTATCGACCGAGGGACTAGCGAGACCTACGAGCAGTACTTC,CASSIDRGTSETYEQYF
TRBV20-1,.,TRBJ1-1,.,TGCAGTGCTAGCTGGGACCACACTGAAGCTTTCTTT,CSASWDHTEAFF
TRBV5-1,many,TRBJ1-2,.,TGCGCCAGCAGCTTGGAACAGGGCAGCTATGGCTACACCTTC,CASSLEQGSYGYTF
TRBV12-3/TRBV12-4,few,TRBJ2-1,.,TGTGCCAGCGGCAGGAGGGCAGGGACAAATGAGCAGTTCTTC,CASGRRAGTNEQFF
TRBV20-1,.,TRBJ2-3,TRBD2,TGCAGTGCCATGAGCGGGAGTGACCCAGATACGCAGTATTTT,CSAMSGSDPDTQYF
TRBV20-1,.,TRBJ1-1,TRBD1,TGCAGTGCTATGAGGACAGGGAACACTGAAGCTTTCTTT,CSAMRTGNTEAFF
TRBV12-3/TRBV12-4,few,TRBJ2-1,.,TGTGCCAGCACCCTTGAGGCAGGGTGGACCGATGAGCAGTTCTTC,CASTLEAGWTDEQFF